This TCR beta chain emerged from a study of cytomegalovirus exposure and HLA in healthy donors. Trimming cost V 6 bases and J 2 bases, with 20 bases left between them. The CDR3 runs 16 residues. Looked up from germline, CDR1 is SGHTS and CDR2 is YDEGEE. This clone showed up just a few times. Primers: 60 Vbeta forward and 13 Jbeta reverse. The protocol was immunoSEQ multiplex PCR, while the TCRdb copy is restricted to in-frame clones and leaves out a portion. The sample holds some 130,000 clones, approximately 62% seen once. This chain uses TRBV5-8 with TRBJ1-2, with no clear D. The origin of this receptor is a human donor in good health. Material: PBMCs. The CDR3 nucleotides are TGTGCCAGCACCTTCTCGGCGGGCAGAATAAACTATGGCTACACCTTC. Translation: CASTFSAGRINYGYTF.